This TCR beta chain was identified during a study of T cells in Graves' hyperthyroidism and ophthalmopathy. Study outcomes and limitations: Ophthalmopathy stood apart from stable hyperthyroidism in a 13 V-J model. Before onset, by a median of 6.5 months, the model predicted ophthalmopathy.

Amplified TCR beta CDR3 regions derived from RNA transcripts. The HTBI primer set drove a first-round RT-PCR of the TCR CDR3. From the multiplex PCR reads, TCRdb called clonotypes with MiXCR, one entry per CDR3 protein. The table has around 690,000 distinct CDR3 sequences, roughly a sixth seen once. This CDR3 region has 15 residues. Trimming left V 0 bases short and J 3 bases short, with 13 bases between. Germline V gene data show CDR1 as SGDLS and CDR2 as YYNGEE. Graves' hyperthyroidism is called stable when ophthalmopathy does not progress within 18 months. Any patient presenting with uncontrolled infection, other autoimmune disease, pregnancy or lactation was left out. This clonotype was seen more than once but under ten times. Its matching antigen is unknown.

The sample comprised blood. The sequence came from a man aged 45-60 years with Graves' hyperthyroidism. The chain joins TRBV9 to TRBJ2-7, with D possibly matching TRBD2 (5 bases). CDR3 sequence: CASSVGGAEDYEQYF. As DNA, the CDR3 is TGTGCCAGCAGCGTAGGAGGCGCGGAGGACTACGAGCAGTACTTC.